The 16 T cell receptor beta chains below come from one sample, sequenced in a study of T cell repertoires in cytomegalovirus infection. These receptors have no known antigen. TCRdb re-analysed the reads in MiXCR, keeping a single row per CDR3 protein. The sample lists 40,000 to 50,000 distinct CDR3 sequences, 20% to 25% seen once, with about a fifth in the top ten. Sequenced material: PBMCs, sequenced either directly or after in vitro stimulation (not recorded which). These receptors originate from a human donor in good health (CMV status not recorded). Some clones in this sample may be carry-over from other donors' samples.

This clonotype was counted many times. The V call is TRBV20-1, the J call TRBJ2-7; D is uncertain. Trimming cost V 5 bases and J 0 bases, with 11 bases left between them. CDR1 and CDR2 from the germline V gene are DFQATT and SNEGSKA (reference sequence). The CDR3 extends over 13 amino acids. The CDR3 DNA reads TGCAGTGCTCGGACCCCCTTCTCCTACGAGCAGTACTTC. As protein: CSARTPFSYEQYF.

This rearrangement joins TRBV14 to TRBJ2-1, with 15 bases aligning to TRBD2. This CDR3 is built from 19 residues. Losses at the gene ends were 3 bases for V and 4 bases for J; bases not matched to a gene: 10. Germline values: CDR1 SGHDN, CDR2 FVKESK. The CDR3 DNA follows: TGTGCCAGCAGCCACTTACGGACTAGCGGGAGGGCCGAGTACAATGAGCAGTTCTTC. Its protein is CASSHLRTSGRAEYNEQFF. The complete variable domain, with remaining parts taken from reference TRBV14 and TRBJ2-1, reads EAGVTQFPSHSVIEKGQTVTLRCDPISGHDNLYWYRRVMGKEIKFLLHFVKESKQDESGMPNNRFLAERTGGTYSTLKVQPAELEDSGVYFCASSHLRTSGRAEYNEQFFGPGTRLTVL.

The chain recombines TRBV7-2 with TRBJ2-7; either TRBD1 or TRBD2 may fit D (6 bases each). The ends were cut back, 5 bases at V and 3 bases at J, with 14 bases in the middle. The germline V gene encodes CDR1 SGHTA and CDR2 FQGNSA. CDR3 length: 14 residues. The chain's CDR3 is CASSPEGGGYEQYF. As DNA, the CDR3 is TGTGCCAGCAGCCCCGAGGGGGGAGGCTACGAGCAGTACTTC.

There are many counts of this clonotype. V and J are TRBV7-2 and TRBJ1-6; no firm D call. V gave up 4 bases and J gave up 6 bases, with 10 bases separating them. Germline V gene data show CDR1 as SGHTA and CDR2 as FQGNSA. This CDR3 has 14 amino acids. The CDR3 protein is CASSSLWGNSPLHF. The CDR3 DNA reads TGTGCCAGCAGCTCCCTATGGGGTAATTCACCCCTCCACTTT.

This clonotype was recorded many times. The CDR3 nucleotides are TGTGCCAGCAGCCAAACGACAGGGCAGGTTGACGAGCAGTTCTTC. Its protein product is CASSQTTGQVDEQFF. This rearrangement joins TRBV7-2 to TRBJ2-1, with 7 positions matching TRBD1. The CDR3 spans 15 residues. Germline values: CDR1 SGHTA, CDR2 FQGNSA. With V trimmed by 5 bases and J by 10 bases, 14 bases remained unmatched.

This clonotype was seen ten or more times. For the CDR3, the DNA is TGCAGTGGAGGGGGGTCGGCAGATACGCAGTATTTT. It encodes CSGGGSADTQYF. V gene TRBV20-1 combines with J gene TRBJ2-3, with D perhaps given as TRBD1 or TRBD2 (6 bases each). From germline, CDR1 is DFQATT and CDR2 SNEGSKA (reference sequence). V was cut by 7 bases and J by 4 bases, with 12 bases left in between. The CDR3 is 12 residues long.

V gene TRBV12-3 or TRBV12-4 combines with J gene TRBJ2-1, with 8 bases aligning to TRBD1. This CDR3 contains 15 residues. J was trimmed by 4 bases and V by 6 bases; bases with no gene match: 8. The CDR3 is CASRTGAPRYNEQFF. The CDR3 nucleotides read TGTGCCAGCAGGACAGGGGCCCCCCGATACAATGAGCAGTTCTTC.

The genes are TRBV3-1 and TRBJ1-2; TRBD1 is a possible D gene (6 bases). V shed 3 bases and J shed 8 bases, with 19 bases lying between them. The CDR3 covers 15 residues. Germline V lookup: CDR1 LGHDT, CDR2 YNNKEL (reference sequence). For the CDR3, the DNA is TGTGCCAGCAGCCATTTCCTATCAACAGGGAACGGCTACACCTTC. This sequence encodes CASSHFLSTGNGYTF.

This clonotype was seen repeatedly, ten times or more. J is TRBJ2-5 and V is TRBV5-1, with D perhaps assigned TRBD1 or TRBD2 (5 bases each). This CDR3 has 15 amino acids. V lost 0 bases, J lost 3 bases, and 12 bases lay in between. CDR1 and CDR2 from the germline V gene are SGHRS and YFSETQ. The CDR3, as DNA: TGCGCCAGCAGCTTGGGTTGGGGACCTGAAGAGACCCAGTACTTC. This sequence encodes CASSLGWGPEETQYF.

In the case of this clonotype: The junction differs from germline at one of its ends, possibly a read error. DNA for the CDR3: TGTGCCAGCAGCTTAGGGGCCGCAGGGGGAACACCACTCCACTTT. Amino acids: CASSLGAAGGTPLHF. The chain uses TRBV7-2 and TRBJ1-6; 7 bases map to TRBD1. Germline CDR1 SGHTA, CDR2 FQGNSA. This CDR3 comprises 15 residues.

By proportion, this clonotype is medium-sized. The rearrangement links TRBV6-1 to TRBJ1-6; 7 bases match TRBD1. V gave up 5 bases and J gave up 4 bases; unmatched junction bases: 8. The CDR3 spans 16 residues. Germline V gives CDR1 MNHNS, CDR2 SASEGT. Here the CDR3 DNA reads TGTGCCAGCAGTTCTCGCGGGACAGTTTATAATTCACCCCTCCACTTT. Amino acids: CASSSRGTVYNSPLHF.

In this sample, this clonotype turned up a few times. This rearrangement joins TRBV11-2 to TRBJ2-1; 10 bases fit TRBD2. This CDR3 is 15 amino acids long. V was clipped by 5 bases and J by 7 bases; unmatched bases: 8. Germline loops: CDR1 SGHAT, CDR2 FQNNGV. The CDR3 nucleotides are TGTGCCAGCAGCCCCGGGGTAGCGGGGGGAAATGAGCAGTTCTTC. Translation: CASSPGVAGGNEQFF.

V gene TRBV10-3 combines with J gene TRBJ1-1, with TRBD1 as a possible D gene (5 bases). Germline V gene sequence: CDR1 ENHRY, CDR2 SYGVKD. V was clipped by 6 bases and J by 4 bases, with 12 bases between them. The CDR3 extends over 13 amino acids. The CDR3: CAIRLVGGTEAFF. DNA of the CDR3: TGTGCCATCAGATTAGTGGGGGGCACTGAAGCTTTCTTT.

The chain's CDR3 is CASSPRSVASTDTQYF. CDR3 nucleotide sequence: TGTGCCAGCTCACCACGGAGCGTCGCTAGCACAGATACGCAGTATTTT. This chain uses TRBV18 with TRBJ2-3; D uncertain. V lost 1 base and J lost 0, with 11 bases in between. The CDR3 consists of 16 residues. Germline CDR1 reads KGHSH; CDR2 reads LQKENI.

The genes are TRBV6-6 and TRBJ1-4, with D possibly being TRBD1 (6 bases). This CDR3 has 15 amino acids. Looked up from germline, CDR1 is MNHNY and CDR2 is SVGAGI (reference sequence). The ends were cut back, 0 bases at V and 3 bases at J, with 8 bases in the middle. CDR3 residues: CASSYSGHPNEKLFF. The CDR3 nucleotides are TGTGCCAGCAGTTACTCGGGACACCCTAATGAAAAACTGTTTTTT.

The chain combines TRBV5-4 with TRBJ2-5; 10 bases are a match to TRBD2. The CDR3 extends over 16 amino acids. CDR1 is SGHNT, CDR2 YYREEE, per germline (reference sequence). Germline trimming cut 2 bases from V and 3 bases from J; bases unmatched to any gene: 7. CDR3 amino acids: CASSFASGGGEETQYF. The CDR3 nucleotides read TGTGCCAGCAGCTTTGCTAGCGGGGGAGGCGAAGAGACCCAGTACTTC.